This T cell receptor (beta chain) was found in a study of blood T cell repertoires in COVID-19. Across the study: Whether acute or convalescent, the COVID-19 samples came from the United States, Italy and Spain. PBMCs, B-cell-depleted T cells, or T cells provided the cDNA or gDNA that made up the material.

Profiled with immunoSEQ multiplex PCR; TCRdb holds only in-frame clones, not every one. The table lists approximately 120,000 clones, around 83% of them singletons, with roughly 4.5% in the top ten. The V gene's germline CDR1 is SGDLS and CDR2 YYNGEE. Trimming removed 2 bases from V and 1 base from J, with 12 bases in between. The CDR3 spans 15 residues. This chain uses TRBV9 with TRBJ1-1; D call uncertain. The sequence was collected from a human donor in a cohort sampled during active COVID-19. Material for sequencing was peripheral blood. In DNA form, the CDR3 reads TGTGCCAGCAGCGTCTTTGTTCCGGGGAACACTGAAGCTTTCTTT. Encoded protein: CASSVFVPGNTEAFF.